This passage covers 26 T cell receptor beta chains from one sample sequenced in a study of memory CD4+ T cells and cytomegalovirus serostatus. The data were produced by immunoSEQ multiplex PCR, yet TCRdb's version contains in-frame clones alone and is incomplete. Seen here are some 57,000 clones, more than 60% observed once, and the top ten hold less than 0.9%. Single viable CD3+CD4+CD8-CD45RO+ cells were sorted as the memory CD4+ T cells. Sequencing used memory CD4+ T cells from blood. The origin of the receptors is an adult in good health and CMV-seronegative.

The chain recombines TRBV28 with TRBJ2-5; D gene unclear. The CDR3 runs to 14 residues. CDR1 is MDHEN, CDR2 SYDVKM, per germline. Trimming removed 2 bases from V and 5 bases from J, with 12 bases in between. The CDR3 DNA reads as TGTGCCAGCAGTTTAAACCCGTCTCGCGAGACCCAGTACTTC. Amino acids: CASSLNPSRETQYF.

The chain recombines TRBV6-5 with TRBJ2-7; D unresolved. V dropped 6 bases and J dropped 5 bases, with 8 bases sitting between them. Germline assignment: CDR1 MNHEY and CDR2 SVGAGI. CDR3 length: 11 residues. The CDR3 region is CASSQADEQYF. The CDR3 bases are TGTGCCAGCAGCCAGGCCGACGAGCAGTACTTC.

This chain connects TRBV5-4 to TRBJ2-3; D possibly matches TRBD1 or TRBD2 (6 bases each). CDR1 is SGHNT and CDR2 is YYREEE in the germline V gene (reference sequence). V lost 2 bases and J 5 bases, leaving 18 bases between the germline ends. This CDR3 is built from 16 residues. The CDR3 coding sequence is TGTGCCAGCAGCTTTCAGGGGACTGTGCTTGGAGATACGCAGTATTTT. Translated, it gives CASSFQGTVLGDTQYF.

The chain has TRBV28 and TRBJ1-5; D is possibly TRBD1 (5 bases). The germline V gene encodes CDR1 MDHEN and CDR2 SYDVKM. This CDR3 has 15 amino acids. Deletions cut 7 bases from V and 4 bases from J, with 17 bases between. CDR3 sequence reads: CASISTGRINQPQHF. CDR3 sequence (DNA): TGTGCCAGCATCTCGACGGGACGGATTAATCAGCCCCAGCATTTT.

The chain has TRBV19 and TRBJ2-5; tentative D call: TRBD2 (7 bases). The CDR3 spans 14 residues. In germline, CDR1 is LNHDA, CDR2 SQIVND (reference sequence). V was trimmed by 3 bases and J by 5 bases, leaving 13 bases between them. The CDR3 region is CASSMGGGWETQYF. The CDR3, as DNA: TGTGCCAGTAGTATGGGAGGGGGTTGGGAGACCCAGTACTTC. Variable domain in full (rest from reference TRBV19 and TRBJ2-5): DGGITQSPKYLFRKEGQNVTLSCEQNLNHDAMYWYRQDPGQGLRLIYYSQIVNDFQKGDIAEGYSVSREKKESFPLTVTSAQKNPTAFYLCASSMGGGWETQYFGPGTRLLVL.

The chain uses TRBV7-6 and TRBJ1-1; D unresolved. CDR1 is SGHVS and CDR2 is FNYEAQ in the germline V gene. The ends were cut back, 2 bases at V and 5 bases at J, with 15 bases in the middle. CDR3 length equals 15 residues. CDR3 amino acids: CASSLIVGVGTEAFF. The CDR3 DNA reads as TGTGCCAGCAGCTTAATTGTTGGGGTCGGGACTGAAGCTTTCTTT.

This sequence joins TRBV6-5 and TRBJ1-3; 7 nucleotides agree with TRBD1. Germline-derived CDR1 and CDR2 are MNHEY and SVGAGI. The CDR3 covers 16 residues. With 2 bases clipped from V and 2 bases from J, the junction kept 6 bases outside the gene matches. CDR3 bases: TGTGCCAGCAGTTACCAGACAGGGCAGGCTGGAAACACCATATATTTT. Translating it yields CASSYQTGQAGNTIYF.

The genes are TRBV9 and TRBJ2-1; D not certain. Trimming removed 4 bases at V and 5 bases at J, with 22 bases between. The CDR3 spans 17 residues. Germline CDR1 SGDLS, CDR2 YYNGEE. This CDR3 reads CASSLRDGLLGNNEQFF. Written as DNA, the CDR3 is TGTGCCAGCAGCTTGAGAGACGGGCTATTAGGGAACAATGAGCAGTTCTTC.

The CDR3 here is CASRPPGQWTGELFF. The CDR3 DNA follows: TGTGCCAGCAGGCCACCGGGACAGTGGACCGGGGAGCTGTTTTTT. This chain uses TRBV5-6 with TRBJ2-2, with 7 bases matching TRBD1. Germline lookup yields CDR1 SGHDT and CDR2 YYEEEE. V was clipped by 5 bases and J by 5 bases; unmatched bases: 9. The CDR3 totals 15 residues.

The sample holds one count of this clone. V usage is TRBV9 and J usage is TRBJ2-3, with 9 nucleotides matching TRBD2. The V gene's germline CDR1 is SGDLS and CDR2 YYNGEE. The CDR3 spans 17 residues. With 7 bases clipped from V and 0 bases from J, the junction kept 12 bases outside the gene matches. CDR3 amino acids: CASDPRGAGGSTDTQYF. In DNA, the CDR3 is TGTGCCAGCGACCCACGAGGGGCGGGAGGGAGCACAGATACGCAGTATTTT.

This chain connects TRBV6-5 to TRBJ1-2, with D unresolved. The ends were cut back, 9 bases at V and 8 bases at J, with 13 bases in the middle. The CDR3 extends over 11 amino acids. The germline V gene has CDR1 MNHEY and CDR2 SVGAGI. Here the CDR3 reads CASRGRRGYTF. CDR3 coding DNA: TGTGCCAGTAGAGGGCGAAGAGGCTACACCTTC.

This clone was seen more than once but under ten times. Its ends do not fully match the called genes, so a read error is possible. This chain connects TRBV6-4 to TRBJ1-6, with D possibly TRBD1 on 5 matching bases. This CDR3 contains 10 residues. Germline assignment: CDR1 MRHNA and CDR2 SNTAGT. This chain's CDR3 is CASSDSKGNF. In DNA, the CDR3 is TGTGCCAGCAGTGACTCGAAGGGGAACTTT.

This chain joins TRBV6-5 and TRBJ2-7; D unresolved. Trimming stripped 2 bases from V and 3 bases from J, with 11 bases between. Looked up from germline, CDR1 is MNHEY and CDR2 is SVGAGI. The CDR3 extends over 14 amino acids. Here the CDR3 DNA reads TGTGCCAGCAGTTACCATAGACTGGGCTACGAGCAGTACTTC. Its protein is CASSYHRLGYEQYF.

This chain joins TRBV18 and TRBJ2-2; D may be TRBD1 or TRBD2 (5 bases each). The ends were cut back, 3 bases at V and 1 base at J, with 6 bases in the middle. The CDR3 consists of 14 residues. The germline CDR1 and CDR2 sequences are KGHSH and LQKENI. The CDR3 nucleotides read TGTGCCAGCTCACCGGGGGTGAACACCGGGGAGCTGTTTTTT. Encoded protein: CASSPGVNTGELFF.

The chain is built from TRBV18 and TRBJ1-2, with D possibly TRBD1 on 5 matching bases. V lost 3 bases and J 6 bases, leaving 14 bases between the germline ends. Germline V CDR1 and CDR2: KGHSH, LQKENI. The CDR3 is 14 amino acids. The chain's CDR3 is CASSPEGTDHGYTF. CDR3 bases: TGTGCCAGCTCACCGGAGGGGACGGACCATGGCTACACCTTC. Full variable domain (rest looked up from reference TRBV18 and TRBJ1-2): NAGVMQNPRHLVRRRGQEARLRCSPMKGHSHVYWYRQLPEEGLKFMVYLQKENIIDESGMPKERFSAEFPKEGPSILRIQQVVRGDSAAYFCASSPEGTDHGYTFGSGTRLTVV.

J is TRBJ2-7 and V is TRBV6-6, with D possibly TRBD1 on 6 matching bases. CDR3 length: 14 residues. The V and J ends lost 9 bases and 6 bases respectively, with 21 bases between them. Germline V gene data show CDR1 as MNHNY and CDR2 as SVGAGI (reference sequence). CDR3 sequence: CASSEPFEGGEQYF. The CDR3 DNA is TGTGCCAGTTCCGAACCTTTCGAAGGGGGCGAGCAGTACTTC.

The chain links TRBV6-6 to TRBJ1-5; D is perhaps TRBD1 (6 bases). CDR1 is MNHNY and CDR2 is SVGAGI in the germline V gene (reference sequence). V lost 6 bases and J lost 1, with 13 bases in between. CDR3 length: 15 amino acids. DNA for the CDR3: TGTGCCAGCAGATCCCAACAGGGAAGCAATCAGCCCCAGCATTTT. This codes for CASRSQQGSNQPQHF.

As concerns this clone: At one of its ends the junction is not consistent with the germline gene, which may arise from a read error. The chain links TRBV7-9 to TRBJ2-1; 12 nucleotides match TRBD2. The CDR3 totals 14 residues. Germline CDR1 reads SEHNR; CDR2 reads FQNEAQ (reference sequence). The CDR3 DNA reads TGTGCCAGCAGCCTAGCGGGGGGGCACAATGAGCAGTTCTTC. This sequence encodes CASSLAGGHNEQFF.

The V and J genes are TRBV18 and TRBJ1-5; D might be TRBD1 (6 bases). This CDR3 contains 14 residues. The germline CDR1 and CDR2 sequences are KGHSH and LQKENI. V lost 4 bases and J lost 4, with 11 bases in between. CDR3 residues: CASSQSGDNQPQHF. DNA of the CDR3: TGTGCCAGCTCACAGTCAGGGGATAATCAGCCCCAGCATTTT.

CDR3 amino acids: CASSPGQGNYGYTF. The CDR3 nucleotides read TGTGCCAGCAGCCCGGGACAGGGGAACTATGGCTACACCTTC. This chain uses TRBV9 with TRBJ1-2, with TRBD1 matching over 10 bases. V trimming: 4 bases; J trimming: 2 bases; junction bases outside the gene matches: 2. The length of the CDR3 is 14 residues. CDR1 SGDLS and CDR2 YYNGEE come from the germline V gene.

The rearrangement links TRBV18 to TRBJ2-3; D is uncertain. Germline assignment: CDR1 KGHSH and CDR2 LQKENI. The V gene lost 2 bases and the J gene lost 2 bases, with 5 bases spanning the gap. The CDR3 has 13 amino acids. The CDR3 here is CASSPGYTDTQYF. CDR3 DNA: TGTGCCAGCTCACCAGGGTACACAGATACGCAGTATTTT.

CDR3 protein: CAISGGTGMNTEAFF. The DNA of the CDR3 is TGTGCCATCAGTGGCGGGACAGGCATGAACACTGAAGCTTTCTTT. The chain couples TRBV10-3 to TRBJ1-1, with 8 bases that match TRBD1. The CDR3 totals 15 residues. Germline V gene lookup returns CDR1 ENHRY and CDR2 SYGVKD. Germline trimming cut 4 bases from V and 0 bases from J; bases unmatched to any gene: 4.

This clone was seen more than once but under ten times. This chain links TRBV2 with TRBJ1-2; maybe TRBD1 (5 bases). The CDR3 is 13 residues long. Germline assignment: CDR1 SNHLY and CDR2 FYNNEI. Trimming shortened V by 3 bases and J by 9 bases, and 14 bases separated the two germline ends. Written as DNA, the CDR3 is TGTGCCAGCAGTGAGAGGCCAGGGTTTCGCTACACCTTC. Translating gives CASSERPGFRYTF.

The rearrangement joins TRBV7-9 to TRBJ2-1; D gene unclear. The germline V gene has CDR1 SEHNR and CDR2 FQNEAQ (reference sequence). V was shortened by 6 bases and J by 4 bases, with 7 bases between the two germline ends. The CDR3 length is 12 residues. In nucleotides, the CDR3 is TGTGCCAGCAGGCAGATTTACAATGAGCAGTTCTTC. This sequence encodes CASRQIYNEQFF.

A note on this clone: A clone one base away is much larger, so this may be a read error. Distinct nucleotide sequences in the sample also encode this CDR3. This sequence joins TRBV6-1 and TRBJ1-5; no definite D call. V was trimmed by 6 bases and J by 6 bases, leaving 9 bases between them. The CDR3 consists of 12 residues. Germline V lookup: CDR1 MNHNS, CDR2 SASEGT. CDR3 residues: CASRGEVQPQHF. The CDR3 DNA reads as TGTGCCAGCAGGGGAGAGGTTCAGCCCCAGCATTTT.

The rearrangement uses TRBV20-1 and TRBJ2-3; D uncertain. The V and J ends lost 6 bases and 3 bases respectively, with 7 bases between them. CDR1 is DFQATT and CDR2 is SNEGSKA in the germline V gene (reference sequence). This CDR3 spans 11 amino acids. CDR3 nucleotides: TGCAGTGCCCAGTCTACAGATACGCAGTATTTT. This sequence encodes CSAQSTDTQYF.